These 2 T cell receptor beta chains were all obtained from the same sample, sequenced in a study of PD-L1 blockade in urothelial cancer. The table came from immunoSEQ multiplex PCR; TCRdb's copy has only in-frame clones and leaves some out. Of roughly 67,000 clones listed, more than 75% were seen once; the top ten hold more than 12%. Time point meaning: pretreatment peripheral blood. The sample was PBMCs, taken around atezolizumab (anti-PD-L1) treatment. All receptors derive from a man between 60 and 70 years old with urothelial cancer.

The gene calls are TRBV6-5 and TRBJ2-1, with TRBD2 identical over 9 bases. Trimming took 2 bases from V and 5 from J; bases not matched to a gene: 4. The germline V gene has CDR1 MNHEY and CDR2 SVGAGI. The CDR3 consists of 15 residues. The CDR3 nucleotides read TGTGCCAGCAGTTACGCGGGGGGGCCAAACAATGAGCAGTTCTTC. It translates to CASSYAGGPNNEQFF.

The genes are TRBV29-1 and TRBJ2-5, with 8 nucleotides matching TRBD2. The CDR3 sequence is 13 residues long. CDR1 and CDR2 from the germline V gene are SQVTM and ANQGSEA. V shed 8 bases and J 5 bases; nucleotides not matched to a gene: 10. In DNA form, the CDR3 reads TGCAGCACGTTGCGACTAGCGACTGAGACCCAGTACTTC. Translated, it gives CSTLRLATETQYF.